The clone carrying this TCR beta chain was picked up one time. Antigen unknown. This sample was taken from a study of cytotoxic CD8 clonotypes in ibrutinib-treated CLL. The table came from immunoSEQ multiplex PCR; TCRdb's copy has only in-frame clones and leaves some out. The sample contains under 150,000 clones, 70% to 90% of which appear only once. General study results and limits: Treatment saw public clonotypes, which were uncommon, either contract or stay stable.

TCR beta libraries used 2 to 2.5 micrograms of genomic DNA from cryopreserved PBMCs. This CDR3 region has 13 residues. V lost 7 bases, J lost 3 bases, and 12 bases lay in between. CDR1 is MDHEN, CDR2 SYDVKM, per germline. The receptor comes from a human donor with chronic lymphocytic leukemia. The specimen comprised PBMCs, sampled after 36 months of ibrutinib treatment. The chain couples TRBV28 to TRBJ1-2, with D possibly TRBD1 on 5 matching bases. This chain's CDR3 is CASKPVGDYGYTF. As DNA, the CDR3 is TGTGCCAGCAAACCCGTAGGGGACTATGGCTACACCTTC.